This T cell receptor beta chain came from a study of T and B cells in COVID-19 patients. At the level of the study: Blood was sampled from COVID-19 patients who were either actively infected or recovered.

From blood, about 240-550 ng of genomic DNA served as TRB template. BIOMED2 TRB-A/B primer pools were used in multiplex TRB PCR. TCRdb passed the multiplex PCR reads through MiXCR, listing each CDR3 protein once. The table lists under 7,500 distinct CDR3 sequences, 25% to 30% of them singletons. Findings of the study overall: Patients with COVID-19 reportedly showed strongly skewed T cell receptor beta variable and joining gene usage.

This clonotype is classed as medium-sized (0.01 to 0.1%). Its antigen is still unknown. The sample taken for sequencing was blood. The sequence was collected from a human donor with active COVID-19.

The CDR3 region is CASRRDRYSRYYGYTF. The CDR3 DNA follows: TGTGCCAGCAGGAGGGACAGATACTCTAGGTACTATGGCTACACCTTC. The gene calls are TRBV27 and TRBJ1-2; 7 bases agree with TRBD1. The CDR3 spans 16 residues. Germline V gives CDR1 MNHEY, CDR2 SMNVEV (reference sequence). V dropped 6 bases and J dropped 3; count of bases not matched to a gene: 13.